A single sample gave rise to the 30 T cell receptor beta chains below, sequenced in a study of human T cells and chemical hapten exposure (dated by TCRdb to about 2021). Library prep was done by RACE. Instrument used: NextSeq 500. TCRdb handled the public reads itself, with Q25 trimming in fastp and clone calling in MiXCR, and kept productive beta chains. For every CDR3 protein sequence, its rows merge into one entry that carries the most common genes and DNA. For this sample the table gives some 80,000 distinct CDR3 sequences, of which around 9.6% were detected only once. Roughly 2.5% of the sample is in the top ten clones. The time point label, as the study defines it: patch test 2, 6 weeks after DPC sensitization. Per the publication, the treatment or condition label means: therapeutic diphenylcyclopropenone sensitization with weekly scalp DPC. The sequencing here drew on whole blood, taken in connection with sensitization to the hapten diphenylcyclopropenone (DPC). These receptors were collected from a woman in her 30s with alopecia areata. Some clones in this sample may be carry-over from other donors' samples.

This clonotype was observed a handful of times. V usage is TRBV19 and J usage is TRBJ1-5; perhaps TRBD1 as D (6 bases). CDR1 is LNHDA and CDR2 is SQIVND in the germline V gene (reference sequence). The V end was cut by 2 bases, the J end by 5 bases, with 16 bases between. The CDR3 loop spans 16 amino acids. CDR3 coding DNA: TGTGCCAGTAGTATATCTCCAGGGGAGGCATATCAGCCCCAGCATTTT. It yields the protein CASSISPGEAYQPQHF. The whole variable domain, filled in from reference TRBV19 and TRBJ1-5, reads DGGITQSPKYLFRKEGQNVTLSCEQNLNHDAMYWYRQDPGQGLRLIYYSQIVNDFQKGDIAEGYSVSREKKESFPLTVTSAQKNPTAFYLCASSISPGEAYQPQHFGDGTRLSIL.

This clonotype was picked up many times. This chain connects TRBV7-9 to TRBJ1-1; 8 bases fit TRBD1. Germline trimming cut 6 bases from V and 3 bases from J; bases unmatched to any gene: 9. CDR1 and CDR2 (germline): SEHNR, FQNEAQ (reference sequence). The CDR3 extends over 15 amino acids. The CDR3 sequence is CASRYGTGGHTEAFF. The CDR3 DNA is TGTGCCAGCAGGTATGGGACAGGCGGCCACACTGAAGCTTTCTTT.

The chain has TRBV6-5 and TRBJ1-3; D is unresolved. Germline values: CDR1 MNHEY, CDR2 SVGAGI. The CDR3 is 14 residues long. V was clipped by 2 bases and J by 1 base, with 6 bases between them. CDR3 sequence reads: CASSYGVSGNTIYF. Here the CDR3 DNA reads TGTGCCAGCAGTTACGGCGTTTCTGGAAACACCATATATTTT.

The chain has TRBV7-3 and TRBJ2-2, with TRBD2 matching 7 bases. Germline V gene sequence: CDR1 SGHTA, CDR2 FQGTGA. The length of the CDR3 is 15 residues. V dropped 2 bases and J dropped 3; count of bases not matched to a gene: 3. CDR3 region: CASSLLGRDTGELFF. The CDR3 coding sequence is TGTGCCAGCAGCTTACTGGGGAGGGACACCGGGGAGCTGTTTTTT.

The chain has TRBV7-8 and TRBJ1-2; tentatively, D is TRBD1 (5 bases). The CDR3 totals 17 residues. With 5 bases removed from V and 1 base from J, the gap between germline ends came to 20 bases. The germline V gene encodes CDR1 SGHVS and CDR2 FQNEAQ. The CDR3 nucleotides are TGTGCCAGCAGCCGTACTCATGGGGGGAGTAGTAACTATGGCTACACCTTC. Translated, it gives CASSRTHGGSSNYGYTF.

The chain combines TRBV6-2 or TRBV6-3 with TRBJ1-2, with D possibly matching TRBD1 (5 bases). Looked up from germline, CDR1 is MNHEY and CDR2 is SVGEGT. Trimming removed 6 bases from V and 8 bases from J, with 10 bases in between. This CDR3 has 11 residues. Here the CDR3 reads CASRRQSGYTF. The DNA for the CDR3 is TGTGCCAGCAGACGACAGAGCGGCTACACCTTC.

This clonotype was detected only a few times. The genes are TRBV7-2 and TRBJ2-7; D not certain. Trimming pared 2 bases from V and 6 bases from J, leaving 17 bases between. This CDR3 has 15 amino acids. CDR1 SGHTA and CDR2 FQGNSA come from the germline V gene. The CDR3: CASSLLRSSSGEQYF. CDR3 bases: TGTGCCAGCAGCTTATTGCGGTCCTCTTCTGGCGAGCAGTACTTC.

Many counts were recorded for this clonotype. V gene TRBV28 combines with J gene TRBJ2-7, with TRBD1 matching over 10 bases. Germline CDR1 reads MDHEN; CDR2 reads SYDVKM. Germline trimming cut 2 bases from V and 5 bases from J; bases unmatched to any gene: 3. This CDR3 comprises 14 residues. The CDR3 loop reads CASSLGGTGDEQYF. CDR3 in DNA: TGTGCCAGCAGTTTAGGGGGGACAGGGGACGAGCAGTACTTC.

This clonotype has at least ten counts. The rearrangement uses TRBV6-2 or TRBV6-3 and TRBJ2-6; TRBD1 matches 8 bases. Germline V gene sequence: CDR1 MNHEY, CDR2 SVGEGT. This CDR3 is 17 amino acids long. V trimming: 8 bases; J trimming: 0 bases; junction bases outside the gene matches: 9. CDR3 coding DNA: TGTGCCAGCGGAAAAAGTACAGGGGGCTCTGGGGCCAACGTCCTGACTTTC. As protein: CASGKSTGGSGANVLTF.

This clonotype occurred a few times. CDR3 DNA sequence: TGCAGTGTTATCGGACTAGCGGGGTGGACAGATACGCAGTATTTT. Translating it yields CSVIGLAGWTDTQYF. The chain recombines TRBV20-1 with TRBJ2-3, with 12 bases that match TRBD2. V gave up 7 bases and J gave up 3 bases; unmatched junction bases: 8. The CDR3 covers 15 residues. Germline CDR1 reads DFQATT; CDR2 reads SNEGSKA (reference sequence).

This chain links TRBV20-1 with TRBJ2-1; D gene unclear. The CDR3 is 12 residues long. The V gene's germline CDR1 is DFQATT and CDR2 SNEGSKA (reference sequence). V dropped 3 bases and J dropped 8 bases, with 11 bases sitting between them. CDR3: CSASPLVHEQFF. DNA of the CDR3: TGCAGTGCTAGTCCCCTAGTTCATGAGCAGTTCTTC.

This clonotype was counted only a few times. This chain connects TRBV29-1 to TRBJ2-5; tentative D call: TRBD2 (6 bases). CDR3 length equals 13 residues. V was clipped by 6 bases and J by 3 bases, with 14 bases between them. The germline gives CDR1 SQVTM, CDR2 ANQGSEA. CDR3 residues: CSVGVAVKETQYF. The DNA of the CDR3 is TGCAGCGTGGGGGTAGCGGTGAAAGAGACCCAGTACTTC.

The genes are TRBV7-2 and TRBJ1-2; TRBD1 is a possible D gene (5 bases). CDR1 and CDR2 (germline): SGHTA, FQGNSA. Deletions cut 4 bases from V and 9 bases from J, with 15 bases between. The CDR3 spans 13 residues. CDR3 coding DNA: TGTGCCAGCAGCTCATACTATGACAGTAGCTACACCTTC. Translating it yields CASSSYYDSSYTF. Supplemented by reference TRBV7-2 and TRBJ1-2, the full variable domain reads GAGVSQSPSNKVTEKGKDVELRCDPISGHTALYWYRQSLGQGLEFLIYFQGNSAPDKSGLPSDRFSAERTGGSVSTLTIQRTQQEDSAVYLCASSSYYDSSYTFGSGTRLTVV.

J is TRBJ2-7 and V is TRBV29-1; TRBD2 matches at 9 bases. V lost 0 bases, J lost 4 bases, and 7 bases stayed unmatched. The CDR3 has 15 amino acids. Germline lookup yields CDR1 SQVTM and CDR2 ANQGSEA. DNA for the CDR3: TGCAGCGTTGAAGAGCGATTTAGCGGGGGTTACGAGCAGTACTTC. It codes for CSVEERFSGGYEQYF.

This clonotype has ten or more counts. This chain uses TRBV18 with TRBJ2-1; 9 nucleotides match TRBD1. CDR1 is KGHSH, CDR2 LQKENI, per germline. The CDR3 consists of 15 residues. J lost 8 bases, V lost 4 bases, and 9 bases had no gene match. Written as DNA, the CDR3 is TGTGCCAGCTCACGCCTCCGGGACAGGGTCCATGAGCAGTTCTTC. It translates to CASSRLRDRVHEQFF. The full variable domain, with the rest looked up from reference TRBV18 and TRBJ2-1, is NAGVMQNPRHLVRRRGQEARLRCSPMKGHSHVYWYRQLPEEGLKFMVYLQKENIIDESGMPKERFSAEFPKEGPSILRIQQVVRGDSAAYFCASSRLRDRVHEQFFGPGTRLTVL.

This clonotype was recorded many times. V is TRBV5-1 and J is TRBJ2-2; a weak D match, TRBD1 (5 bases). This CDR3 is 12 amino acids long. With 4 bases removed from V and 4 bases from J, the gap between germline ends came to 5 bases. Germline values: CDR1 SGHRS, CDR2 YFSETQ. The CDR3 sequence is CASSQGTGELFF. Written as DNA, the CDR3 is TGCGCCAGCAGCCAGGGCACCGGGGAGCTGTTTTTT. Variable domain in full (rest from reference TRBV5-1 and TRBJ2-2): KAGVTQTPRYLIKTRGQQVTLSCSPISGHRSVSWYQQTPGQGLQFLFEYFSETQRNKGNFPGRFSGRQFSNSRSEMNVSTLELGDSALYLCASSQGTGELFFGEGSRLTVL.

A few counts support this clonotype. The chain uses TRBV7-9 and TRBJ1-4, with D uncertain. CDR1 is SEHNR and CDR2 is FQNEAQ in the germline V gene (reference sequence). The CDR3 is 14 amino acids. Between the trimmed V and J ends, which lost 4 bases and 0 bases, there was a span of 6 bases. In DNA, the CDR3 is TGTGCCAGCAGCTCGGATGCAACTAATGAAAAACTGTTTTTT. Encoded protein: CASSSDATNEKLFF.

J is TRBJ1-4 and V is TRBV5-1; the D is unclear. This CDR3 comprises 17 residues. Between the trimmed V and J ends, which lost 0 bases and 0 bases, there was a span of 12 bases. Germline V lookup: CDR1 SGHRS, CDR2 YFSETQ. This CDR3 reads CASSLVGSLATNEKLFF. DNA of the CDR3: TGCGCCAGCAGCTTGGTAGGCAGTCTTGCAACTAATGAAAAACTGTTTTTT. The whole variable domain, remainder taken from reference TRBV5-1 and TRBJ1-4, is KAGVTQTPRYLIKTRGQQVTLSCSPISGHRSVSWYQQTPGQGLQFLFEYFSETQRNKGNFPGRFSGRQFSNSRSEMNVSTLELGDSALYLCASSLVGSLATNEKLFFGSGTQLSVL.

This clonotype occurred many times. The rearrangement uses TRBV29-1 and TRBJ1-1; D gene uncertain. This CDR3 comprises 13 residues. V lost 1 base, J lost 0 bases, and 6 bases lay in between. The germline V gene has CDR1 SQVTM and CDR2 ANQGSEA. The CDR3 loop is CSVEAQMNTEAFF. DNA for the CDR3: TGCAGCGTTGAAGCCCAAATGAACACTGAAGCTTTCTTT.

This clonotype has at least ten counts. The rearrangement links TRBV12-3 or TRBV12-4 to TRBJ1-1, with D unclear. The CDR3 extends over 13 amino acids. Trimming took 3 bases from V and 3 from J, leaving 8 bases between them. The CDR3 sequence: CASSFTRDTEAFF. Written as DNA, the CDR3 is TGTGCCAGCAGTTTTACTAGGGACACTGAAGCTTTCTTT.

The CDR3 region is CAINQGRDNSPLHF. For the CDR3, the DNA is TGTGCCATCAACCAGGGACGGGATAATTCACCCCTCCACTTT. J is TRBJ1-6 and V is TRBV10-3; weak D call: TRBD1 (5 bases). This CDR3 spans 14 amino acids. The V and J ends lost 7 bases and 5 bases respectively, with 12 bases between them. Germline CDR1 and CDR2: ENHRY and SYGVKD.

The sample holds many counts of this clonotype. This chain links TRBV18 with TRBJ2-1; D may be TRBD2 (6 bases). Trimming removed 3 bases from V and 2 bases from J, with 14 bases in between. CDR1 KGHSH and CDR2 LQKENI come from the germline V gene. The CDR3 totals 16 residues. The CDR3 DNA is TGTGCCAGCTCACCGCTGAATGGCGGGACCTACAATGAGCAGTTCTTC. This translates into CASSPLNGGTYNEQFF. Looking up the rest from reference TRBV18 and TRBJ2-1 gives the full variable domain: NAGVMQNPRHLVRRRGQEARLRCSPMKGHSHVYWYRQLPEEGLKFMVYLQKENIIDESGMPKERFSAEFPKEGPSILRIQQVVRGDSAAYFCASSPLNGGTYNEQFFGPGTRLTVL.

This clonotype was seen repeatedly, ten times or more. The J gene is TRBJ2-7, the V gene TRBV5-1, with 11 bases aligning to TRBD1. The CDR3 is 14 amino acids. V was clipped by 4 bases and J by 7 bases; unmatched bases: 7. From germline, CDR1 is SGHRS and CDR2 YFSETQ. The CDR3 loop reads CASSLGQGAEEQYF. The CDR3 bases are TGCGCCAGCAGCCTTGGACAGGGGGCGGAGGAGCAGTACTTC.

This clonotype was counted only a few times. This chain joins TRBV10-3 and TRBJ2-7; TRBD2 matches at 8 bases. The CDR3 spans 15 residues. Trimming at V came to 8 bases and at J to 4 bases, leaving 13 bases not matched to a gene. Germline values: CDR1 ENHRY, CDR2 SYGVKD. The CDR3 DNA reads TGTGCCATCGGTACCCAGGACTCTAGCGGGTACGAGCAGTACTTC. As protein: CAIGTQDSSGYEQYF.

At least ten counts were recorded for this clonotype. The chain links TRBV2 to TRBJ2-5, with D possibly TRBD1 on 5 matching bases. This CDR3 is built from 13 residues. V lost 5 bases to trimming and J lost 5 bases, with 12 bases between them. Germline V gene sequence: CDR1 SNHLY, CDR2 FYNNEI. CDR3 sequence (DNA): TGTGCCAGCAGTTGGACAATCCGCGAGACCCAGTACTTC. This translates into CASSWTIRETQYF.

This clonotype was detected ten times or more. This chain links TRBV12-3 or TRBV12-4 with TRBJ2-5; the D gene is possibly TRBD1 (6 bases). Deletions cut 6 bases from V and 5 bases from J, with 16 bases between. This CDR3 contains 14 residues. The CDR3 sequence: CASRTSGVEETQYF. CDR3 DNA sequence: TGTGCCAGCAGGACTTCAGGGGTAGAGGAGACCCAGTACTTC.

This CDR3 reads CASSPGDRSNQPQHF. CDR3 DNA: TGTGCCAGCAGTCCCGGGGACCGTAGCAATCAGCCCCAGCATTTT. This sequence joins TRBV27 and TRBJ1-5, with D maybe TRBD1 (5 bases). Per the germline V gene, CDR1 is MNHEY and CDR2 is SMNVEV (reference sequence). V was trimmed by 5 bases and J by 0 bases, leaving 11 bases between them. This CDR3 has 15 residues.

At least ten counts were recorded for this clonotype. The chain recombines TRBV12-5 with TRBJ1-1, with D possibly matching TRBD1 (5 bases). Deletions cut 5 bases from V and 4 bases from J, with 11 bases between. Germline V gene data show CDR1 as LGHNT and CDR2 as FRNRAP. The CDR3 contains 13 residues. CDR3 residues: CASGPSGPTEAFF. Here the CDR3 DNA reads TGTGCTAGTGGTCCTTCGGGGCCCACTGAAGCTTTCTTT.

As concerns this clonotype: A much larger clone differs by one base, so this may be a read error. The rearrangement uses TRBV6-6 and TRBJ1-5; 8 bases match TRBD1. Germline V gene data show CDR1 as MNHNY and CDR2 as SVGAGI (reference sequence). The CDR3 is made up of 14 amino acids. This CDR3 is CASSRTGRYEPRHF. As DNA, the CDR3 is TGTGCCAGCAGTCGGACAGGGAGGTACGAGCCCCGGCATTTT.

This clonotype has just a few counts. CDR3 region: CASSYVIWGQNTGELFF. CDR3 sequence (DNA): TGTGCCAGCAGTTATGTCATTTGGGGTCAGAACACCGGGGAGCTGTTTTTT. This rearrangement joins TRBV6-2 or TRBV6-3 to TRBJ2-2; D ambiguous. Looked up from germline, CDR1 is MNHEY and CDR2 is SVGEGT. The length of the CDR3 is 17 residues. The ends were cut back, 3 bases at V and 1 base at J, with 15 bases in the middle.